These 7 T cell receptor beta chains came from one sample sequenced in a study of T cell repertoires in cytomegalovirus infection. TCRdb re-called the reads with MiXCR, one entry per CDR3 protein. Of 150,000 to 200,000 distinct CDR3 sequences listed, 13% to 15% were seen once; the top ten hold 25% to 30%. Sequenced input: PBMCs. The source of these receptors is a human donor in good health (CMV status not recorded). Some clones in this sample may be carry-over from other donors' samples.

This clonotype has a handful of counts. CDR3 coding DNA: TGTGCCAGCACTAGGGGTTACGAGCAGTACTTC. Protein: CASTRGYEQYF. The V and J genes are TRBV6-2 or TRBV6-3 and TRBJ2-7, with a weak D call TRBD1 (5 bases). With 7 bases removed from V and 4 bases from J, the gap between germline ends came to 8 bases. This CDR3 region has 11 residues. CDR1 MNHEY and CDR2 SVGEGT come from the germline V gene.

There are a few counts of this clonotype. DNA of the CDR3: TGTGCCAGCAGCTCTTCCGGGACAGGTCGAAGGGGCACTGAAGCTTTCTTT. Protein sequence: CASSSSGTGRRGTEAFF. The gene calls are TRBV7-9 and TRBJ1-1; 8 bases are shared with TRBD1. After removal of 4 bases from V and 4 bases from J, the junction contained 14 bases not matched to a gene. CDR3 size: 17 residues. Germline V gives CDR1 SEHNR, CDR2 FQNEAQ (reference sequence). Full variable domain (missing parts from reference TRBV7-9 and TRBJ1-1): DTGVSQNPRHKITKRGQNVTFRCDPISEHNRLYWYRQTLGQGPEFLTYFQNEAQLEKSRLLSDRFSAERPKGSFSTLEIQRTEQGDSAMYLCASSSSGTGRRGTEAFFGQGTRLTVV.

This clonotype was seen only a few times. The rearrangement uses TRBV7-9 and TRBJ2-1, with no clear D. Germline V CDR1 and CDR2: SEHNR, FQNEAQ (reference sequence). Trimming stripped 3 bases from V and 8 bases from J, with 5 bases between. This CDR3 has 11 residues. CDR3 sequence (DNA): TGTGCCAGCAGCTTGTCGTATGAGCAGTTCTTC. It encodes CASSLSYEQFF.

This clonotype came up a few times. The CDR3 region has the DNA TGTGCCAGCAGCTCGGCTAGCAACGAGCAGTACTTC. Encoded protein: CASSSASNEQYF. This rearrangement joins TRBV7-9 to TRBJ2-7; maybe TRBD2 (5 bases). The germline V gene has CDR1 SEHNR and CDR2 FQNEAQ (reference sequence). This CDR3 comprises 12 residues. Trimming took off 4 bases at V and 5 bases at J, with 9 bases between the two ends.

This clonotype was found a few times. At one end, the junction sequence differs from germline, possibly due to a read error. The genes are TRBV5-5 and TRBJ2-7; a weak D match, TRBD2 (6 bases). Per germline, CDR1 SGHKS and CDR2 YYEKEE (reference sequence). This CDR3 region has 12 residues. The CDR3 bases are TGTGCCAGCAGCTTGGAACAGCCTCAGCGGGTATTC. Translating it yields CASSLEQPQRVF. Full variable domain (missing parts from reference TRBV5-5 and TRBJ2-7): DAGVTQSPTHLIKTRGQQVTLRCSPISGHKSVSWYQQVLGQGPQFIFQYYEKEERGRGNFPDRFSARQFPNYSSELNVNALLLGDSALYLCASSLEQPQRVFGPGTRLTVT.

This clonotype was picked up a small number of times. The chain combines TRBV28 with TRBJ1-4, with D perhaps matching TRBD1 (5 bases). The CDR3 length is 17 residues. V shed 4 bases and J shed 7 bases, with 22 bases lying between them. Germline V CDR1 and CDR2: MDHEN, SYDVKM. CDR3 sequence: CASSSAGEVWNGEKLFF. DNA of the CDR3: TGTGCCAGCAGTTCCGCGGGGGAAGTTTGGAACGGTGAAAAACTGTTTTTT.

This clonotype was seen ten or more times. The chain has TRBV28 and TRBJ1-5, with D unresolved. V was trimmed by 2 bases and J by 5 bases, leaving 13 bases between them. The CDR3 contains 15 residues. The V gene's germline CDR1 is MDHEN and CDR2 SYDVKM. The CDR3 sequence: CASSLKTNRYQPQHF. CDR3 nucleotide sequence: TGTGCCAGCAGTTTAAAGACAAACCGTTATCAGCCCCAGCATTTT. Looking up the rest from reference TRBV28 and TRBJ1-5 gives the full variable domain: DVKVTQSSRYLVKRTGEKVFLECVQDMDHENMFWYRQDPGLGLRLIYFSYDVKMKEKGDIPEGYSVSREKKERFSLILESASTNQTSMYLCASSLKTNRYQPQHFGDGTRLSIL.